The T cell receptor (beta chain) under discussion was sequenced for a study of blood T cell repertoires in COVID-19. Source study methods: Reference gene primer amplification yielded estimated nucleated cell counts. TCRdb's copy holds only in-frame clones and misses some; the assay was immunoSEQ multiplex PCR. V and J calls and clone size come straight from that table; D and trimming were deduced from the DNA. The sample lists fewer than 300,000 clones, roughly 85% seen once, with about an eighth in the top ten. What was sequenced was peripheral blood. The sequence came from a human donor in a cohort sampled during active COVID-19.

CDR3 amino acids: CASSVTGLLNQPQHF. CDR3 sequence (DNA): TGTGCCAGCAGTGTGACAGGATTACTAAATCAGCCCCAGCATTTT. The V call is TRBV27, the J call TRBJ1-5, with a weak D call TRBD1 (6 bases). Trimming took off 5 bases at V and 4 bases at J, with 15 bases between the two ends. The CDR3 length is 15 residues. The V gene's germline CDR1 is MNHEY and CDR2 SMNVEV (reference sequence).